In its sample, the clone carrying this TCR beta chain was seen many times. Template switching by 5'RACE produced TCR cDNA, adding a universal primer site and UMIs. TCRdb called the 5' RACE reads again in MiXCR, with one record for every CDR3 protein. This sample has about 29,000 distinct CDR3 sequences, with over 4.5% found just once. The sample originates from a study of T cells after yellow fever vaccination. Trimming took 3 bases from V and 4 from J, leaving 13 bases between them. CDR1 and CDR2 from the germline V gene are DFQATT and SNEGSKA (reference sequence). This CDR3 spans 13 amino acids. This receptor was obtained from a man younger than 45 who received the YFV17D yellow fever vaccine. Sequences were derived from CD8+ T cells sorted from PBMCs, sampled 10 days after the yellow fever booster vaccination. The V call is TRBV20-1, the J call TRBJ2-7, with D maybe TRBD2 (6 bases). The CDR3 sequence: CSASGRGGYEQYF. Written as DNA, the CDR3 is TGCAGTGCTAGCGGTCGGGGAGGATACGAGCAGTACTTC.